The 10 T cell receptor beta chains listed next were all sequenced from one sample in a study of molecular identifiers for immune sequencing clone quantification. One entry per CDR3 protein results from TCRdb running MiXCR on the PCR reads. Of tens of thousands of distinct CDR3 sequences listed, roughly 15% were seen once; the top ten hold roughly 1%. The sequencing sample was made of naive CD8+ T cells from blood, with Jurkat cell RNA spiked in. This sample's subset: FACS-sorted CD8+CD4-CCR7+CD45RA+ naive T cells. These receptors came from a human donor in good health. Some libraries in this study had Jurkat cell RNA spiked in.

To note about this clonotype: Given a much more abundant clone one base away, this may be a read error. The CDR3 DNA reads as TGTGCCACCAGTGATCTCTCCAGCGGGGAATACAATGAGCAGTTCTTC. Protein sequence: CATSDLSSGEYNEQFF. This rearrangement joins TRBV24-1 to TRBJ2-1, with 7 bases aligning to TRBD2. This CDR3 is 16 amino acids long. The junction had 8 bases not matched to a gene; V was cut back by 3 bases and J by 4 bases. CDR1 is KGHDR, CDR2 SFDVKD, per germline.

This clonotype was observed many times. The chain is built from TRBV4-2 and TRBJ2-3, with 13 bases identical to TRBD2. This CDR3 has 19 residues. Germline V gives CDR1 LGHNA, CDR2 YNFKEQ. V gave up 1 base and J gave up 8 bases; unmatched junction bases: 15. The CDR3 sequence is CASSQGGTSGTHVSLTQYF. For the CDR3, the DNA is TGTGCCAGCAGCCAAGGCGGGACTAGCGGGACCCACGTTTCCCTTACGCAGTATTTT.

Ten or more counts support this clonotype. The rearrangement uses TRBV28 and TRBJ2-7, with 9 bases matching TRBD2. Germline V lookup: CDR1 MDHEN, CDR2 SYDVKM. CDR3 size: 17 residues. Unmatched junction bases numbered 10, after V lost 2 bases and J lost 2 bases. CDR3 in DNA: TGTGCCAGCAGTTTAATGGGCGGGAGGGATGTCGCCTACGAGCAGTACTTC. It specifies CASSLMGGRDVAYEQYF.

With regard to this clonotype: With a much larger clone just one base away, this may be a read error. This chain uses TRBV2 with TRBJ1-2, with 7 bases that match TRBD1. CDR1 and CDR2 (germline): SNHLY, FYNNEI. V trimming: 8 bases; J trimming: 0 bases; junction bases outside the gene matches: 12. This CDR3 is built from 16 residues. The CDR3 bases are TGTGCCAGCGGTGTTTCTACAGGGGTCACTAACTATGGCTACACCTTC. Its protein is CASGVSTGVTNYGYTF.

The chain is built from TRBV20-1 and TRBJ2-7; D possibly corresponds to TRBD1 (5 bases). Trimming left V 6 bases short and J 1 base short, with 16 bases between. The germline V gene has CDR1 DFQATT and CDR2 SNEGSKA (reference sequence). The CDR3 covers 14 residues. The CDR3 reads CSARSRQKSYEQYF. CDR3 coding DNA: TGCAGTGCCCGGTCGAGACAGAAATCCTACGAGCAGTACTTC.

By sample fraction, this clonotype is medium-sized. This chain uses TRBV29-1 with TRBJ2-3; TRBD2 matches 11 bases. V shed 2 bases, J shed 2 bases, and the junction held 6 bases outside the gene matches. CDR1 is SQVTM and CDR2 is ANQGSEA in the germline V gene. This CDR3 is built from 16 residues. CDR3 region: CSVESTSGIPTDTQYF. CDR3 bases: TGCAGCGTTGAATCGACTAGCGGGATCCCCACAGATACGCAGTATTTT.

On this clonotype itself: Since a much larger clone is just one base distant, this may be a read error. The rearrangement uses TRBV20-1 and TRBJ1-5; D is undetermined. The CDR3 contains 16 residues. The germline CDR1 and CDR2 sequences are DFQATT and SNEGSKA (reference sequence). Deletions cut 1 base from V and 2 bases from J, with 15 bases between. The CDR3 is CSARVADQFGNQPQHF. The CDR3 DNA sequence: TGCAGTGCTAGAGTCGCGGACCAGTTTGGCAATCAGCCCCAGCATTTT.

This clonotype was counted ten times or more. This sequence joins TRBV19 and TRBJ1-2; D gene ambiguous. Germline CDR1 and CDR2: LNHDA and SQIVND (reference sequence). This CDR3 spans 14 amino acids. Trimming cost V 1 base and J 0 bases, with 6 bases left between them. The CDR3 nucleotides read TGTGCCAGTAGTATAGCGGAACCTAACTATGGCTACACCTTC. This translates into CASSIAEPNYGYTF.

Many counts were recorded for this clonotype. V and J are TRBV7-2 and TRBJ1-1; 8 positions agree with TRBD1. The CDR3 extends over 14 amino acids. Trimming removed 9 bases from V and 1 base from J; junction bases left unmatched: 7. The V gene's germline CDR1 is SGHTA and CDR2 FQGNSA. The DNA for the CDR3 is TGTGCCAGTCGGTGGACAGGGCCGAACACTGAAGCTTTCTTT. As protein: CASRWTGPNTEAFF.

Regarding this clonotype: In this CDR3 the conserved last residue, phenylalanine or tryptophan, is missing, so a read error is likely. The chain recombines TRBV4-3 with TRBJ2-5; D remains unclear. The germline V gene has CDR1 LGHNA and CDR2 YSLEER. The CDR3 covers 14 residues. CDR3 residues: CASSPGVYQETQYL. CDR3 in DNA: TGCGCCAGTAGCCCCGGCGTCTACCAAGAGACCCAGTACCTC.